Below, 13 T cell receptor beta chains from the same sample are listed, as sequenced in a study of Graves' ophthalmopathy and Graves' hyperthyroidism. Using RNA transcripts, the TCR beta CDR3 regions were amplified. An opening RT-PCR round employed HTBI primers and preceded a second-round multiplex PCR. TCRdb recomputed calls from the multiplex PCR reads with MiXCR, one row per CDR3 protein. In the table there are 200,000 to 300,000 distinct CDR3 sequences, around 45% of which are singletons. The sequenced sample consisted of peripheral blood. The receptor set was obtained from an adult man with Graves' ophthalmopathy.

This clonotype was observed a few times. The chain carries TRBV2 and TRBJ2-5; weak D call: TRBD1 (7 bases). V was pared by 5 bases and J by 5 bases, with 12 bases between. Per the germline V gene, CDR1 is SNHLY and CDR2 is FYNNEI. The CDR3 is 13 amino acids. CDR3 nucleotides: TGTGCCAGCAGTCCGACAGGGAGGGAGACCCAGTACTTC. This codes for CASSPTGRETQYF.

The chain employs TRBV24-1 and TRBJ2-7, with D hard to call. V lost 9 bases, J lost 4 bases, and 21 bases lay in between. The CDR3 spans 15 residues. Germline V gives CDR1 KGHDR, CDR2 SFDVKD. This CDR3 is CATCPDTDLVYEQYF. The CDR3 coding sequence is TGTGCCACCTGCCCCGACACCGATTTGGTGTACGAGCAGTACTTC.

The chain employs TRBV5-1 and TRBJ2-7; D gene ambiguous. The CDR3 contains 12 residues. V gave up 5 bases and J gave up 0 bases, with 6 bases separating them. Germline CDR1 is SGHRS and CDR2 is YFSETQ. The chain's CDR3 is CASRDDSYEQYF. CDR3 nucleotide sequence: TGCGCCAGCAGGGACGACTCCTACGAGCAGTACTTC.

The rearrangement links TRBV10-3 to TRBJ2-2; TRBD2 matches at 10 bases. The germline V gene has CDR1 ENHRY and CDR2 SYGVKD. The V segment lost 5 bases and the J segment 4 bases; nucleotides outside the gene matches: 16. The CDR3 sequence is 19 residues long. CDR3 DNA: TGTGCCATCAGTTCCCGATCGCCTATAGCGGGAGGCGGCACCGGGGAGCTGTTTTTT. Protein: CAISSRSPIAGGGTGELFF.

This clonotype was seen only a few times. The chain joins TRBV2 to TRBJ1-1, with 9 bases fitting TRBD1. This CDR3 region has 14 residues. CDR1 SNHLY and CDR2 FYNNEI come from the germline V gene. The V and J ends lost 3 bases and 4 bases, in that order; junction bases with no gene match: 3. CDR3 nucleotide sequence: TGTGCCAGCAGTGATTGGACAGGGGCCACTGAAGCTTTCTTT. This translates into CASSDWTGATEAFF.

This clonotype was counted between two and nine times. The chain is built from TRBV2 and TRBJ1-2, with 12 bases that match TRBD1. CDR1 is SNHLY and CDR2 is FYNNEI in the germline V gene. Trimming at V came to 10 bases and at J to 7 bases, leaving 10 bases not matched to a gene. CDR3 length equals 14 residues. CDR3 DNA: TGTGCCACCTCCCGGGACAGGGGGCCAGCTGGCTACACCTTC. It codes for CATSRDRGPAGYTF. The full variable domain, in which reference TRBV2 and TRBJ1-2 provide the parts outside the CDR3, is EPEVTQTPSHQVTQMGQEVILRCVPISNHLYFYWYRQILGQKVEFLVSFYNNEISEKSEIFDDQFSVERPDGSNFTLKIRSTKLEDSAMYFCATSRDRGPAGYTFGSGTRLTVV.

The table lists this clonotype with many counts. The chain uses TRBV3-1 and TRBJ1-2; TRBD1 matches at 9 bases. Germline V gene sequence: CDR1 LGHDT, CDR2 YNNKEL (reference sequence). CDR3 length: 13 residues. V shed 5 bases and J 7 bases; nucleotides not matched to a gene: 5. CDR3 nucleotides: TGTGCCAGCAGCGACGGGACAGGGCTTGGCTACACCTTC. Translated: CASSDGTGLGYTF.

This clonotype was recorded only once. The J gene is TRBJ2-1, the V gene TRBV7-8, with 11 bases lining up with TRBD2. V gave up 2 bases and J gave up 7 bases; unmatched junction bases: 4. The CDR3 consists of 15 residues. Germline CDR1 and CDR2: SGHVS and FQNEAQ. DNA of the CDR3: TGTGCCAGCAGCTTACTAGCGGGGGGCGAAAATGAGCAGTTCTTC. It yields the protein CASSLLAGGENEQFF.

This rearrangement joins TRBV10-3 to TRBJ2-7, with D perhaps TRBD1 (5 bases). There are 13 residues in the CDR3. Trimming shortened V by 3 bases and J by 5 bases, and 11 bases separated the two germline ends. Germline CDR1 reads ENHRY; CDR2 reads SYGVKD. As DNA, the CDR3 is TGTGCCATCAGTGAATCAGGGTGCGACGAGCAGTACTTC. Translated, it gives CAISESGCDEQYF.

This clonotype was counted a few times. CDR3 protein: CASSVSGGETYEQYF. CDR3 DNA sequence: TGTGCCAGCAGCGTAAGCGGGGGGGAGACCTACGAGCAGTACTTC. V is TRBV9 and J is TRBJ2-7; 10 bases map to TRBD2. Germline assignment: CDR1 SGDLS and CDR2 YYNGEE. V lost 1 base and J lost 2; bases outside the gene matches: 3. The CDR3 has 15 amino acids.

The chain links TRBV12-3 or TRBV12-4 to TRBJ1-1; D ambiguous. V was cut by 5 bases and J by 1 base, with 8 bases left in between. This CDR3 spans 13 amino acids. CDR3 DNA: TGTGCCAGCAGTATCACACAGAACACTGAAGCTTTCTTT. It is translated as CASSITQNTEAFF.

The chain joins TRBV10-2 to TRBJ2-3; 14 bases match TRBD2. The CDR3 runs to 18 residues. Germline trimming cut 8 bases from V and 4 bases from J; bases unmatched to any gene: 14. The germline V gene encodes CDR1 WSHSY and CDR2 SAAADI. This CDR3 reads CASVLRGLAGAGPDTQYF. The CDR3 nucleotides are TGCGCCAGCGTGCTTCGGGGACTAGCGGGAGCGGGCCCAGATACGCAGTATTTT.

The chain joins TRBV29-1 to TRBJ1-1, with 11 bases aligning to TRBD1. The CDR3 length is 16 residues. The V gene's germline CDR1 is SQVTM and CDR2 ANQGSEA. Trimming removed 5 bases from V and 4 bases from J; junction bases left unmatched: 12. CDR3 sequence reads: CSVWGSDRGLITEAFF. Written as DNA, the CDR3 is TGCAGCGTTTGGGGCTCGGACAGGGGGCTGATCACTGAAGCTTTCTTT.